This entry describes one TCR beta chain. Its antigen is unidentified. V gave up 3 bases and J gave up 2 bases, with 9 bases separating them. Germline CDR1 MNHEY, CDR2 SVGAGI. CDR3 size: 14 residues. This specimen belongs to a study of identifying expanded T cells in peripheral blood. Study results and limitations: Clone count variance between roughly two-week samples rose with total template count. Over about two and four weeks, about 15 and 18 clones changed, versus around 1.1 between replicates.

Healthy donors had no documented immune events, such as infections, while sampled. TCRdb's table, derived via immunoSEQ multiplex PCR, lists solely in-frame clones and lacks some. The table lists around 85,000 clones, over 75% of them singletons. Sequencing used blood. The chain is built from TRBV6-5 and TRBJ2-3; D remains unclear. The TCR was taken from a person between 18 and 75 years old in good health. CDR3 nucleotide sequence: TGTGCCAGCAGTTATAGCAGGTACACAGATACGCAGTATTTT. Protein product: CASSYSRYTDTQYF.